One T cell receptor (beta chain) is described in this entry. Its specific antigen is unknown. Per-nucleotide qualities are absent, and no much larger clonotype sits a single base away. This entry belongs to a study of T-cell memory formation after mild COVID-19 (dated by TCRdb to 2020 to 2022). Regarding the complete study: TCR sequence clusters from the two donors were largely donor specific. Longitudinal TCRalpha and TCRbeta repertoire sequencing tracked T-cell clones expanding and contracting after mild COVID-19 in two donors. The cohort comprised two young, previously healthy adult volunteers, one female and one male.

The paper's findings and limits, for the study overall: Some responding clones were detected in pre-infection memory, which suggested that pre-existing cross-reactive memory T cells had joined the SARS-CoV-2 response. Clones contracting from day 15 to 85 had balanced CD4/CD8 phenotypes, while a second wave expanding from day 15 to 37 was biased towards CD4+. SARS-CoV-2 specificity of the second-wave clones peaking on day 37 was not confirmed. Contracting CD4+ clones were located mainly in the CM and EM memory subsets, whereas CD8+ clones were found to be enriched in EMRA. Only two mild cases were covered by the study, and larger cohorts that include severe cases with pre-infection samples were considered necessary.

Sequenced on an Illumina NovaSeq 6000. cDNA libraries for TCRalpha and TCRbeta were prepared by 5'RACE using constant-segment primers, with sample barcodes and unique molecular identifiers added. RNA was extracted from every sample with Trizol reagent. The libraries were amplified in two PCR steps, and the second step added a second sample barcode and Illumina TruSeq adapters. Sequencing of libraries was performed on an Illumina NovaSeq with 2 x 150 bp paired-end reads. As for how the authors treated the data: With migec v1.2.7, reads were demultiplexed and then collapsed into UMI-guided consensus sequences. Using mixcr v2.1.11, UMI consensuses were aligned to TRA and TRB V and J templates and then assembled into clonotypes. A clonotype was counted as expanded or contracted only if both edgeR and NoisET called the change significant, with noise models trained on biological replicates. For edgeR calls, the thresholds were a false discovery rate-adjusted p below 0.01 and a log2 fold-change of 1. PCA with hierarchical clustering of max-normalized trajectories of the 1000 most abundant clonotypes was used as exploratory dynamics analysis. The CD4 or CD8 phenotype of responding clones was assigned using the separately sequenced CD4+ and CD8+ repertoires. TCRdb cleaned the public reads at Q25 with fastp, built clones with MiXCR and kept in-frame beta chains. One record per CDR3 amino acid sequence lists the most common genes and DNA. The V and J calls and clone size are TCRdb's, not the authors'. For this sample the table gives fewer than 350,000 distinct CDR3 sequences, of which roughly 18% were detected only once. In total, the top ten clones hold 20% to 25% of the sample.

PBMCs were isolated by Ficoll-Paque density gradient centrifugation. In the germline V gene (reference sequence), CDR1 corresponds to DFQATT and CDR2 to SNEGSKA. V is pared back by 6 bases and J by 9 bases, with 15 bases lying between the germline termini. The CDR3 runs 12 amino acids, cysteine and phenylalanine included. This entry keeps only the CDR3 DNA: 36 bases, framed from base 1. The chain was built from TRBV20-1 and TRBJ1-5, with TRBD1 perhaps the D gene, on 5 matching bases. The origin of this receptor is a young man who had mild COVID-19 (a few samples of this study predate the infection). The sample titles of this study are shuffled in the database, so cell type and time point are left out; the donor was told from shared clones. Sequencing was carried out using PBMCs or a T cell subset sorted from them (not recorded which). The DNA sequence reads TGCAGTGCCCCCCTCACTGGGGGGCCCCAGCATTTT. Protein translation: CSAPLTGGPQHF.